The clone carrying this T cell receptor (beta chain) was seen only a few times. Its specificity is unknown. The data stem from a study of beta chain features in type 1 diabetes. On the study more broadly: Sorted cells, around 100 million in number, were examined across all samples. Study results and limitations: When Type 1 diabetes patients were examined, their TCRB CDR3s proved moderately but significantly shorter in all four CD4+ subsets. Researchers reported that naive, central memory and Treg TCRB repertoires appeared more similar in patients than in healthy donors. Junctions at VDJ sites from type 1 diabetes patients had fewer insertions and more deletions. When cDNA is sequenced, cells with high TCR expression could be over-represented.

Since all of the isolated RNA was reverse transcribed, expressed TCRB transcripts were what got sequenced. TCRdb keeps only in-frame clones here, not all; method: immunoSEQ multiplex PCR. The table shows 150,000 to 200,000 clones, with about 8.3% occurring only once. Germline V CDR1 and CDR2: ENHRY, SYGVKD. The CDR3 consists of 14 residues. V was shortened by 8 bases and J by 0 bases, with 13 bases between the two germline ends. The source of this sequence is a woman aged 18-29 years with type 1 diabetes. Sequencing input: central memory CD4+ T cells from blood. The chain employs TRBV10-3 and TRBJ1-1; D is undetermined. The CDR3 nucleotides are TGTGCCATCGGGGTTGGAGGGCTGAACACTGAAGCTTTCTTT. It yields the protein CAIGVGGLNTEAFF.